The 14 T cell receptor beta chains below all came from one sample that was sequenced in a study of spatial heterogeneity in lung cancer. Stated time point: blood at routine non-recurrence follow-up after resection. In TCRdb, the 5' RACE reads were re-called with MiXCR into one record per CDR3 protein. The profile covers around 70,000 distinct CDR3 sequences, with over 7% appearing a single time and about 2% taken by the ten largest. Source: PBMCs, taken at follow-up. These TCRs come from a female donor with early-stage non-small cell lung cancer.

V and J are TRBV24-1 and TRBJ2-1; 7 positions match TRBD1. Germline V CDR1 and CDR2: KGHDR, SFDVKD. The trim removed 4 bases at V and 5 bases at J, leaving 4 bases unmatched. The CDR3 contains 14 residues. CDR3 nucleotides: TGTGCCACCAGTGAACCCGGGACAGACAATGAGCAGTTCTTC. This translates into CATSEPGTDNEQFF.

This clonotype was observed a handful of times. The chain joins TRBV2 to TRBJ2-7; D is uncertain. Between the trimmed V and J ends, which lost 10 bases and 3 bases, there was a span of 13 bases. The germline V gene encodes CDR1 SNHLY and CDR2 FYNNEI. The CDR3 totals 12 residues. The CDR3 is CATQDTYYEQYF. CDR3 in DNA: TGTGCCACCCAAGACACCTACTACGAGCAGTACTTC.

This clonotype has at least ten counts. V is TRBV7-3 and J is TRBJ2-1, with D possibly matching TRBD1 (6 bases). Germline V gene data show CDR1 as SGHTA and CDR2 as FQGTGA. The length of the CDR3 is 15 residues. V was clipped by 5 bases and J by 2 bases, with 13 bases between them. The CDR3 protein is CASSTDRSPYNEQFF. The CDR3 region has the DNA TGTGCCAGCAGCACAGACAGGTCCCCCTACAATGAGCAGTTCTTC.

In its sample, this clonotype was seen many times. The CDR3 protein is CASSPVQGSEAFF. CDR3 nucleotide sequence: TGTGCCAGCTCACCAGTACAGGGCTCTGAAGCTTTCTTT. The V and J genes are TRBV18 and TRBJ1-1; TRBD1 might be the D (6 bases). The V end was cut by 2 bases, the J end by 6 bases, with 10 bases between. The CDR3 is 13 amino acids. Germline-derived CDR1 and CDR2 are KGHSH and LQKENI.

This clonotype was detected many times. The chain carries TRBV28 and TRBJ1-1; 7 bases fit TRBD1. The CDR3 runs 12 residues. The J segment lost 8 bases and the V segment lost 7 bases, leaving 7 bases of the junction unmatched. Per germline, CDR1 MDHEN and CDR2 SYDVKM. The CDR3 nucleotides read TGTGCCAGCACCCGAGACAGGGTCGAAGCTTTCTTT. It specifies CASTRDRVEAFF.

This clonotype occurred many times. This rearrangement joins TRBV28 to TRBJ2-1; a weak D match, TRBD2 (7 bases). V was shortened by 0 bases and J by 5 bases, with 14 bases between the two germline ends. The length of the CDR3 is 16 residues. Germline CDR1 reads MDHEN; CDR2 reads SYDVKM. In nucleotides, the CDR3 is TGTGCCAGCAGTTTATGGGGGGGGGCGAAGAACAATGAGCAGTTCTTC. It codes for CASSLWGGAKNNEQFF.

There are many counts of this clonotype. This rearrangement joins TRBV7-9 to TRBJ1-1, with D tentatively TRBD1 (5 bases). Looked up from germline, CDR1 is SEHNR and CDR2 is FQNEAQ (reference sequence). The V gene lost 3 bases and the J gene lost 1 base, with 9 bases spanning the gap. The CDR3 totals 14 residues. The CDR3 protein is CASSFSGGNTEAFF. The CDR3 region has the DNA TGTGCCAGCAGCTTTTCTGGGGGGAACACTGAAGCTTTCTTT.

This clonotype was picked up many times. V usage is TRBV12-3 or TRBV12-4 and J usage is TRBJ2-1; 12 nucleotides align to TRBD2. The junction had 7 bases not matched to a gene; V was cut back by 8 bases and J by 2 bases. The CDR3 has 16 amino acids. The CDR3 sequence is CASCRLAGVAYNEQFF. The CDR3 DNA reads TGTGCCAGCTGCCGACTAGCGGGGGTGGCCTACAATGAGCAGTTCTTC.

This chain connects TRBV9 to TRBJ1-2; D ambiguous. CDR1 is SGDLS and CDR2 is YYNGEE in the germline V gene. This CDR3 has 15 residues. Trimming pared 3 bases from V and 4 bases from J, leaving 16 bases between. The chain's CDR3 is CASSANPGEFYGYTF. DNA for the CDR3: TGTGCCAGCAGCGCCAATCCTGGGGAGTTCTATGGCTACACCTTC.

This clonotype was counted ten times or more. The V gene is TRBV19, the J gene TRBJ1-2; D not certain. Trimming stripped 2 bases from V and 5 bases from J, with 24 bases between. Germline CDR1 reads LNHDA; CDR2 reads SQIVND (reference sequence). The CDR3 has 18 residues. This CDR3 reads CASSISVIGPGSEYGYTF. The CDR3, as DNA: TGTGCCAGTAGTATATCCGTTATTGGTCCGGGATCGGAGTATGGCTACACCTTC.

The sample holds many counts of this clonotype. The chain uses TRBV5-1 and TRBJ2-5, with 7 bases matching TRBD2. Germline loops: CDR1 SGHRS, CDR2 YFSETQ. Germline trimming cut 2 bases from V and 4 bases from J; bases unmatched to any gene: 14. The CDR3 contains 17 residues. CDR3 region: CASSFVGGSESRETQYF. Written as DNA, the CDR3 is TGCGCCAGCAGCTTCGTGGGCGGGAGTGAATCGAGAGAGACCCAGTACTTC.

The chain couples TRBV27 to TRBJ2-7; tentatively, D is TRBD1 (6 bases). Trimming removed 5 bases from V and 7 bases from J, with 21 bases in between. This CDR3 has 15 amino acids. The germline CDR1 and CDR2 sequences are MNHEY and SMNVEV (reference sequence). The CDR3 spells CASSASGAITLEQYF. The CDR3 DNA is TGTGCCAGCAGTGCATCAGGGGCGATTACGCTAGAGCAGTACTTC.

This clonotype has at least ten counts. The chain carries TRBV6-5 and TRBJ2-3, with D possibly TRBD2 on 6 matching bases. Germline CDR1 MNHEY, CDR2 SVGAGI. This CDR3 spans 14 amino acids. Trimming removed 6 bases at V and 3 bases at J, with 13 bases between. CDR3 loop: CASREGLGTDTQYF. CDR3 DNA: TGTGCCAGCAGGGAGGGACTTGGAACAGATACGCAGTATTTT.

The chain recombines TRBV29-1 with TRBJ2-1; 11 positions agree with TRBD2. Per the germline V gene, CDR1 is SQVTM and CDR2 is ANQGSEA. The V and J ends lost 1 base and 8 bases, in that order; junction bases with no gene match: 10. CDR3 size: 16 residues. The CDR3 protein is CSVEGTSGFPLDEQFF. The CDR3 DNA follows: TGCAGCGTTGAAGGGACTAGCGGGTTTCCTTTGGATGAGCAGTTCTTC.